The clone carrying this TCR beta chain was found a few times. Antigen unknown. The V and J ends lost 6 bases and 2 bases respectively, with 9 bases between them. This CDR3 region has 13 residues. CDR1 and CDR2 (germline): SNHLY, FYNNEI. The data were taken from a study of blood T cells in healthy people across ages. PCR was performed a second time for about 7 to 11 cycles using a sample-barcoded 5' primer and a J-beta primer mix. The authors tagged each cDNA molecule using a template-switch adaptor with 12 random nucleotides. At least 2.5 million CDR3-containing paired-end reads were obtained per sample. TCRdb analysed the 5' RACE reads with MiXCR anew, one entry per CDR3 protein. Of 1,500,000 or so distinct CDR3 sequences listed, less than 45% are singletons. Study-wide results and caveats: Older individuals had lower TCR beta diversity per million T cells (the decline was roughly linear).

Sequencing was carried out using blood. The V and J genes are TRBV2 and TRBJ2-3, with D tentatively TRBD1 or TRBD2 (5 bases each). This receptor was obtained from a woman aged 18 to 35 in good health. CDR3: CASRRGDTDTQYF. CDR3 nucleotide sequence: TGTGCCAGCAGGAGGGGTGACACAGATACGCAGTATTTT.